This T cell receptor (beta chain) was identified during a study of blood T cell repertoires in COVID-19 (dated by TCRdb to 2020 to 2022). About the investigation overall: Samples covering the acute and convalescent phases of COVID-19 were provided by collaborators in the United States, Italy and Spain. The material from the prospective study consisted of cDNA or gDNA derived from T cells, B-cell-depleted T cells, or PBMCs. The dataset comprised deeply sampled blood TCRbeta repertoires from subjects exposed to, actively infected with, or recovered from COVID-19. A freely available public database, intended as a resource for researchers studying the immune response to SARS-CoV-2, is where the repertoires were released. Samples were obtained from the ongoing ImmuneRACE study (first 160 participants) and from 1,254 subjects provided by 6 global collaborators. A de-identified subject ID, COVID-19 status, age in years and sex were almost always included in the sample metadata. Where HLA class I and class II types were available, the types were taken from metadata supplied by the sample provider, not from assay-based typing. Study-wide conclusions, independent of this receptor: The amount of clinical and demographic metadata varied by source and participant and was provided uncurated.

Between the V and J ends, shortened by 6 bases and 5 bases respectively, the junction contains 13 bases. Measured from the cysteine to the phenylalanine, the CDR3 is 13 residues long. The only DNA kept is the CDR3, 39 bases in frame from the first base. TCRbeta CDR3 regions were amplified from genomic DNA using the immunoSEQ Assay, a bias-controlled multiplex PCR. The original methods were these. The number of nucleated cells in each sample was estimated by amplification of reference gene primers within the assay. To quantify the absolute abundance of each unique TCRbeta CDR3 rearrangement, sequence reads were collapsed and filtered. For each sample, productive Simpson clonality was calculated as the square root of Simpson's diversity index across productive rearrangements. TCRdb holds this immuneACCESS table with in-frame rearrangements only. Some clones are missing; in checked studies, unresolved V genes explain under half, and the rest has no known cause. For V, J and clone size, that table is used; D and trimming come from the DNA. For this sample there are around 150,000 clones; about 88% appear just once. The top ten clonotypes cover 18% of the sample.

Remarks on this clone: No cognate antigen has been identified for it. Base qualities are not at hand, and no much larger clone is one base apart.

The collaborating institutions used their own protocols to collect whole blood in K2EDTA tubes. For TCRbeta analysis, collaborators shipped samples in one of three forms: frozen whole blood, isolated PBMCs, or DNA extracted from either of those sample types. The V and J segments used are TRBV12-3 or TRBV12-4 and TRBJ1-1, with no confidently assigned D gene. The sample was peripheral blood. The receptor comes from a man aged 55 to 69 with active or convalescent COVID-19. The nucleotide sequence is given as TGTGCCAGCAGGACCACTAGTGGGACTGAAGCTTTCTTT. This gives the protein CASRTTSGTEAFF.